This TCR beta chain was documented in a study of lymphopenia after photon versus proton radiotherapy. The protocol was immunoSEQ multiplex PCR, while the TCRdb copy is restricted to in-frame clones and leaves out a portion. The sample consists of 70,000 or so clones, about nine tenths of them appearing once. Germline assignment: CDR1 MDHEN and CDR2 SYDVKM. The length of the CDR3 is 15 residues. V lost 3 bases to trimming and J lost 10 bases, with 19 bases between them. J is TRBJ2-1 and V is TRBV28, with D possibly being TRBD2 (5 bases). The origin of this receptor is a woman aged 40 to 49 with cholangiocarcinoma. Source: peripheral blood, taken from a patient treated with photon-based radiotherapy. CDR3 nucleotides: TGTGCCAGCAGTTTCGAGGGTAAGCGGCTGGGGGAGCAGTTCTTC. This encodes CASSFEGKRLGEQFF.